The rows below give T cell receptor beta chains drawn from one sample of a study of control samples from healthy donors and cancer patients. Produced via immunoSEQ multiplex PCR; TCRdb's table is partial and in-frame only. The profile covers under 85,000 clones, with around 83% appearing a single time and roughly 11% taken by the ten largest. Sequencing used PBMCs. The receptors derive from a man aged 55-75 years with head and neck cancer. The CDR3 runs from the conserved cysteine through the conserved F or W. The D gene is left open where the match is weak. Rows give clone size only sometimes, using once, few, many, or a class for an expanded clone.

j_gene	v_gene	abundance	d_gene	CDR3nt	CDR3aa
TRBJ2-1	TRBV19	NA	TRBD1	TGTGCCAGTAGCCGTCCGGGACAGGGGGCCTACAATGAGCAGTTCTTC	CASSRPGQGAYNEQFF
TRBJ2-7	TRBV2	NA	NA	TGTGCCAGCAGCCGGACTACGAACTACGAGCAGTACTTC	CASSRTTNYEQYF
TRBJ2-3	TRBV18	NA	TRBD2	TGTGCCAGCTCACCACAACTAGCGGGAAGAGCAGATACGCAGTATTTT	CASSPQLAGRADTQYF
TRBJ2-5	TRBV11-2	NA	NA	TGTGCCAGCAGCTTAGACCGTACAGAGACCCAGTACTTC	CASSLDRTETQYF
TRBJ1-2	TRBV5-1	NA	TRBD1	TGCGCCAGCAGCCGCGGGACAGGGGGCATAGTGGGCTATGGCTACACCTTC	CASSRGTGGIVGYGYTF
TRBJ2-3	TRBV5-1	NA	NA	TGCGCCAGCAGCCCTGGGGTGGGCGCGCAGTATTTT	CASSPGVGAQYF
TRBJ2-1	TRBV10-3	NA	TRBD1	TGTGCCATCAGAGACAACGACAGGGGTCAGGATAATGAGCAGTTCTTC	CAIRDNDRGQDNEQFF
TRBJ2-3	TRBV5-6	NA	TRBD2	TGTGCCAGCAGCTCAGAGACTGCGGGAGCAGTAGATACGCAGTATTTT	CASSSETAGAVDTQYF
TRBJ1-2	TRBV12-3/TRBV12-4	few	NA	TGTGCCAGCAGTTGGGGGGAAGCCTATGGCTACACCTTC	CASSWGEAYGYTF
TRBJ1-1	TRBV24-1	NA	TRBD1	TGTGCCACCAGTGATAGGACAGGGCGCGCTTTCTTT	CATSDRTGRAFF
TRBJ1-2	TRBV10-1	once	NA	TGCGCCAGCAGTGAGTCGACTCTGGCAGGGTGTGGGTATGGCTACACCTTC	CASSESTLAGCGYGYTF
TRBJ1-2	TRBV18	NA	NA	TGTGCCAGCTCACCACAAAGGACGGGCTCTAACTATGGCTACACCTTC	CASSPQRTGSNYGYTF
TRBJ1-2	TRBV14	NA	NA	TGTGCCAGCAGCCAAGATTCGTCCCGGTCTGCTGGCTACACCTTC	CASSQDSSRSAGYTF
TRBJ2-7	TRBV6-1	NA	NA	TGTGCCAGCAGTGAAGCTCGGGGGACCGAGCAGTACTTC	CASSEARGTEQYF
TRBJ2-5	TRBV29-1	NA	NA	TGCAGCGTACTCGGGGGAGAGACCCAGTACTTC	CSVLGGETQYF
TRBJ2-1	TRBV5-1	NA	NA	TGCGCCAGCATTACTATCCCGGACAACAATGAGCAGTTCTTC	CASITIPDNNEQFF
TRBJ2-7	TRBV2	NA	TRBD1	TGTGCCAGCAGGGACAGGGCTTCTCCCCTCGGCGAGCAGTACTTC	CASRDRASPLGEQYF
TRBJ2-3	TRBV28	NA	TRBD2	TGTGCCAGCAGACCTGGGGGGAGGGCCGCGGATACGCAGTATTTT	CASRPGGRAADTQYF
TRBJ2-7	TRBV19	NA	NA	TGTGCCAGTAGTGTTAAAGGAGACACGGAGCAGTACTTC	CASSVKGDTEQYF
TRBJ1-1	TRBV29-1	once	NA	TGCAGCGTTAGTCAGGGAACCATGAACACTGAAGCTTTCTTT	CSVSQGTMNTEAFF
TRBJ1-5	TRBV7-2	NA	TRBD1	TGTGCCAGCAGCTTAGTGGGGCAGGGGGATCAGCCCCAGCATTTT	CASSLVGQGDQPQHF
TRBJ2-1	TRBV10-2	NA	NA	TGCGCCAGCAGTGGGTACAATGAGCAGTTCTTC	CASSGYNEQFF
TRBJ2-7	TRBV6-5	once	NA	TGTGCCAGCAGTTACGACGTAAACTACGAGCAGTACTTC	CASSYDVNYEQYF
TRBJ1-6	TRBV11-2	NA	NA	TGTGCCAGCAGCCCCCTCAGGGGCAGAGGTTGGAATTCACCCCTCCACTTT	CASSPLRGRGWNSPLHF
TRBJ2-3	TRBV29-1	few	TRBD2	TGCAGCGTTGAAGGGTGGGAGGGTCAGACGGTCACAGATACGCAGTATTTT	CSVEGWEGQTVTDTQYF
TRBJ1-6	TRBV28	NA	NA	TGTGCCAGCAGTTTATCGGGCAGGAGGACCCTCCACTTT	CASSLSGRRTLHF
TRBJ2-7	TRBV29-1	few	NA	TGCAGCGTTGAAGTCCCAGGACCAAGCTCCTACGAGCAGTACTTC	CSVEVPGPSSYEQYF
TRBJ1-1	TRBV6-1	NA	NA	TGTGCCAGCAGTGAAGTCGGGGGGGCACTTCTGGCTTTCTTT	CASSEVGGALLAFF
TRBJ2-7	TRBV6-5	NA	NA	TGTGCCAGCAATCGGGACTGGACCTACGAGCAGTACTTC	CASNRDWTYEQYF
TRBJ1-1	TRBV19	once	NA	TGTGCCAGTAGTCCAAGGGAGGGGGCTGAAGCTTTCTTT	CASSPREGAEAFF
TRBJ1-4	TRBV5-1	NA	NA	TGCGCCAGCAGCTTGTTTGGGGCAGTTAATGAAAAACTGTTTTTT	CASSLFGAVNEKLFF
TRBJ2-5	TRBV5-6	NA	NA	TGTGCCAGCAGCCCTGACAGTATCCAAGAGACCCAGTACTTC	CASSPDSIQETQYF
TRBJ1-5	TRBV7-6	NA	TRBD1	TGTGCCAGCAGCGCAGGTCCCGGGACAGGGAGCAATCAGCCCCAGCATTTT	CASSAGPGTGSNQPQHF
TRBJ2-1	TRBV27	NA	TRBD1	TGTGCCAGCGGCCGGGTTGGGACAGGTAACAATGAGCAGTTCTTC	CASGRVGTGNNEQFF
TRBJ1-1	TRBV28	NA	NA	TGTGCCAGCAGTTTCGCCACAGGGTCTGAAGCTTTCTTT	CASSFATGSEAFF
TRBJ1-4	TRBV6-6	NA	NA	TGTGCCAGCAGTTCCCCAGGGCGGGAGGAAAAACTGTTTTTT	CASSSPGREEKLFF
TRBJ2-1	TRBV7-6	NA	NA	TGTGCCAGCAGTTTAAGGGTAGGAGCAGCGGGTGAGCAGTTCTTC	CASSLRVGAAGEQFF
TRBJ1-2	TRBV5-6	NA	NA	TGTGCCAGCAGCTTGGTAGTTGGGGGCTACACCTTC	CASSLVVGGYTF
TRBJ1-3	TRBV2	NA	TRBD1	TGTGCCAGCAGTGCCCGACAGGGAAGGAACACCATATATTTT	CASSARQGRNTIYF
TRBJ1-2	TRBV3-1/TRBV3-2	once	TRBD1	TGTGCCAGCAGTTCTCTACCGGGACAGGGGAACTATGGCTACACCTTC	CASSSLPGQGNYGYTF
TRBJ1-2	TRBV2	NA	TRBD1	TGTGCCAGCGCCCTAGGGACAGACTATGGCTACACCTTC	CASALGTDYGYTF
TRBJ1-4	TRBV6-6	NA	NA	TGTGCCAGCAGACCGGCTAATGAAAAACTGTTTTTT	CASRPANEKLFF
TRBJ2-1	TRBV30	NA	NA	TGTGCCTGGAGTCCAGGGATCGGCGAGCAGTTCTTC	CAWSPGIGEQFF
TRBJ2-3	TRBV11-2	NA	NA	TGTGCCAGCAGCGGTTACAGGGGGGGAGGCACAGATACGCAGTATTTT	CASSGYRGGGTDTQYF
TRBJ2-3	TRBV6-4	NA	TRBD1	TGTGCCAGCAGTCACGGGACAGGGTACACAGATACGCAGTATTTT	CASSHGTGYTDTQYF
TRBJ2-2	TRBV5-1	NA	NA	TGCGCCAGCAGCCTCCTCAGCGGAACCGGGGAGCTGTTTTTT	CASSLLSGTGELFF
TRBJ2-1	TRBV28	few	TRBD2	TGTGCCAGCAGTTTAGAGCAAGGTGGGACTAGCGTACGCCAGGGGCAGTTCTTC	CASSLEQGGTSVRQGQFF
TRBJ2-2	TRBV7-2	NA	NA	TGTGCCAGCAGCTTAAACGTCGGGGAGCTGTTTTTT	CASSLNVGELFF
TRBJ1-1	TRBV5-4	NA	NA	TGTGCCAGCAGCTCGAGGAGCCTGCCGAACACTGAAGCTTTCTTT	CASSSRSLPNTEAFF
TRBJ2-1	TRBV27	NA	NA	TGTGCCAGCAGTTTCCTGGGCTTGGGTGAGCAGTTCTTC	CASSFLGLGEQFF
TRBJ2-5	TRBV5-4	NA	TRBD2	TGTGCCAGCAGCTTGACGGGAGGGGGACAAGAGACCCAGTACTTC	CASSLTGGGQETQYF